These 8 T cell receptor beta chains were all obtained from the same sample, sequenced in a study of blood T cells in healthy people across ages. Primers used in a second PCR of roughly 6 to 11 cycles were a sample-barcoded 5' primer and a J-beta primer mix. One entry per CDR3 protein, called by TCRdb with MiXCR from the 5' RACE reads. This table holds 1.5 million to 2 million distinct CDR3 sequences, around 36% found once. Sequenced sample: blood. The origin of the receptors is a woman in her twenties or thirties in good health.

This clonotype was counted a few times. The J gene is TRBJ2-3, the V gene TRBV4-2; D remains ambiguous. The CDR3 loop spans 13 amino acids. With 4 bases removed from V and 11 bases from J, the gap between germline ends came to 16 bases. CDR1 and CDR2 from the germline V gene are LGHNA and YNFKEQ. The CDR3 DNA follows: TGTGCCAGCAGCCCATACTCAAAAACACAGCAGTATTTT. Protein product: CASSPYSKTQQYF.

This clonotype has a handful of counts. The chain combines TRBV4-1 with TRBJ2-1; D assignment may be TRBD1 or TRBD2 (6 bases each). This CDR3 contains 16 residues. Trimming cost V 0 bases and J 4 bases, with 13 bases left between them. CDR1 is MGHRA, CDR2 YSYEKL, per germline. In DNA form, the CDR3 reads TGCGCCAGCAGCCAAGATAGGAGGGGGGAGTACAATGAGCAGTTCTTC. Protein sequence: CASSQDRRGEYNEQFF.

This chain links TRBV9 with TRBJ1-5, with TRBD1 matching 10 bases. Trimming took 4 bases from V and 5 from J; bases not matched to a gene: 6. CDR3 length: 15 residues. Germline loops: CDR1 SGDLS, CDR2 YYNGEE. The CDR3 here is CASSRQGAKYQPQHF. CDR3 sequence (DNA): TGTGCCAGCAGCCGACAGGGGGCAAAATATCAGCCCCAGCATTTT.

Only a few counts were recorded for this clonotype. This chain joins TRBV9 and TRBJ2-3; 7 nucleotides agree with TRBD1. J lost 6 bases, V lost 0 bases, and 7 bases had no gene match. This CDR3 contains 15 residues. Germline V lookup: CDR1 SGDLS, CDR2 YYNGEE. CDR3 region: CASSVEDRVHDTQYF. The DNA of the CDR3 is TGTGCCAGCAGCGTAGAAGACAGGGTACACGATACGCAGTATTTT.

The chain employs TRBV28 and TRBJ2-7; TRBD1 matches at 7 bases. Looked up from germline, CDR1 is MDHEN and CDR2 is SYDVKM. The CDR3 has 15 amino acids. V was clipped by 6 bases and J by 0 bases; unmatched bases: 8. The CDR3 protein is CASSTTGLSSYEQYF. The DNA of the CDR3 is TGTGCCAGCAGCACGACAGGGCTGAGCTCCTACGAGCAGTACTTC.

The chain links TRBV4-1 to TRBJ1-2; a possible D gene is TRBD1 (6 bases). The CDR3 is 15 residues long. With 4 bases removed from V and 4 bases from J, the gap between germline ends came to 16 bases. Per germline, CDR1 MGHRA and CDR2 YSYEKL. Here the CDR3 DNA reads TGCGCCAGCAGCCCGCAATCGGGGGCTTCCTATGGCTACACCTTC. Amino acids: CASSPQSGASYGYTF.

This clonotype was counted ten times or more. In DNA form, the CDR3 reads TGTGCCAGCAGTTTCCCTGGACAGGGAAGCGAGCAGTACTTC. As protein: CASSFPGQGSEQYF. V gene TRBV11-2 combines with J gene TRBJ2-7; 8 bases are shared with TRBD1. Germline CDR1 is SGHAT and CDR2 is FQNNGV. J was trimmed by 6 bases and V by 6 bases; bases with no gene match: 10. The CDR3 totals 14 residues.

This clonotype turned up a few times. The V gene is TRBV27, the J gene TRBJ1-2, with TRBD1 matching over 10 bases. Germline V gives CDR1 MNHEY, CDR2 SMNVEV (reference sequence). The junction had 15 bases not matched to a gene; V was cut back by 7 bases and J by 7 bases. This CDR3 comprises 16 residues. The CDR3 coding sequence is TGTGCCAGCACCCGCTTCTGGGACAGGGGAAATATTGGCTACACCTTC. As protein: CASTRFWDRGNIGYTF.